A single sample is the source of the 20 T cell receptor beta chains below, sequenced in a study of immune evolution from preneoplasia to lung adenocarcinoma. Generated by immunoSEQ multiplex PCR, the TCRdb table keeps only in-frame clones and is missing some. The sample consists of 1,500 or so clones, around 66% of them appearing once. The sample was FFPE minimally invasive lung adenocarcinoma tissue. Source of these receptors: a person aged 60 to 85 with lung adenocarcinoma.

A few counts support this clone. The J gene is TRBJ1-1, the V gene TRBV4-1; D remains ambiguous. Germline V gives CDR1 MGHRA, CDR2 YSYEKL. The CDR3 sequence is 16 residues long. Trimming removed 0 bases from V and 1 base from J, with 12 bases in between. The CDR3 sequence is CASSQDLGKQNTEAFF. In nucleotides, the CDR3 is TGCGCCAGCAGCCAAGATCTGGGGAAACAGAACACTGAAGCTTTCTTT.

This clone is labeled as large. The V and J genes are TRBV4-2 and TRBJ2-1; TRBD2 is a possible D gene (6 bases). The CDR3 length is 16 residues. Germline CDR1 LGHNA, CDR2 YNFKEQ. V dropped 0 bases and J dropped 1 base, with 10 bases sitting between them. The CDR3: CASSQETGGSYNEQFF. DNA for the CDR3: TGTGCCAGCAGCCAAGAGACCGGGGGATCCTACAATGAGCAGTTCTTC.

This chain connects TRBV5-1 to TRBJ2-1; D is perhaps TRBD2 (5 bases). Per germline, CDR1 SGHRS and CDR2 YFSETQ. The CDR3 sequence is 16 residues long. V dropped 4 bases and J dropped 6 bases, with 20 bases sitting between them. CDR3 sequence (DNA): TGCGCCAGCAGCCCCGGAGGTGGGTGGGTGGGCAATGAGCAGTTCTTC. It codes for CASSPGGGWVGNEQFF.

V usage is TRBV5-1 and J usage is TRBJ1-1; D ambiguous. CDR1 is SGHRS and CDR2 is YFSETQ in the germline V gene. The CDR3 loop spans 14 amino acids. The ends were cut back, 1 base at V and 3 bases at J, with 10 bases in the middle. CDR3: CASSLSLLDTEAFF. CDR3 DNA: TGCGCCAGCAGCTTGTCTCTTCTGGACACTGAAGCTTTCTTT.

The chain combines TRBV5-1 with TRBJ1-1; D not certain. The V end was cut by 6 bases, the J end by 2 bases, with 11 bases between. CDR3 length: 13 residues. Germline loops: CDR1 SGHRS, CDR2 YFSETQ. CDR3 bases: TGCGCCAGCAAGGTCATTATTAACACTGAAGCTTTCTTT. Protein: CASKVIINTEAFF.

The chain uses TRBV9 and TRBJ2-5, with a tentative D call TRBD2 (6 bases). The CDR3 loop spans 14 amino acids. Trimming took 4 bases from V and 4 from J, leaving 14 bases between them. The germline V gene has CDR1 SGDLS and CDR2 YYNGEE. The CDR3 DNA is TGTGCCAGCAGCCAGTACGGGGGTCTAGAGACCCAGTACTTC. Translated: CASSQYGGLETQYF.

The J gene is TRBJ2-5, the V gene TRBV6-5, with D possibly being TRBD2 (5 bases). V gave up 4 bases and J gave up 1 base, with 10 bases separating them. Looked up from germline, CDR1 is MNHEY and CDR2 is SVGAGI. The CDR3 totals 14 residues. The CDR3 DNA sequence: TGTGCCAGCAGTTTACGGGAACTCCAAGAGACCCAGTACTTC. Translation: CASSLRELQETQYF.

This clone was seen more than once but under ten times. The CDR3 loop reads CASSLAPADLETQYF. Written as DNA, the CDR3 is TGTGCCAGCAGCTTGGCCCCCGCGGACTTAGAGACCCAGTACTTC. V gene TRBV5-5 combines with J gene TRBJ2-5; D is perhaps TRBD2 (5 bases). Germline CDR1 reads SGHKS; CDR2 reads YYEKEE (reference sequence). CDR3 length: 15 residues. V dropped 0 bases and J dropped 4 bases, with 13 bases sitting between them.

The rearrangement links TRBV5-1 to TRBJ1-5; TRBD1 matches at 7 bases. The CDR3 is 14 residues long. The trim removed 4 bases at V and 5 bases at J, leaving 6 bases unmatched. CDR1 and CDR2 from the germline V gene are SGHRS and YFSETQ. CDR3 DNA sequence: TGCGCCAGCAGCCCGGGACAGAGTGATCAGCCCCAGCATTTT. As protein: CASSPGQSDQPQHF.

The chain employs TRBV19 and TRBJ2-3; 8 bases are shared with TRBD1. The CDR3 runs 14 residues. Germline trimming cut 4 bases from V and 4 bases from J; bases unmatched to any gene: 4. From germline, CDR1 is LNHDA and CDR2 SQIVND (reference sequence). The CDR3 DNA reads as TGTGCCAGTAGTAAACAGGGGGTCTCAGATACGCAGTATTTT. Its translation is CASSKQGVSDTQYF.

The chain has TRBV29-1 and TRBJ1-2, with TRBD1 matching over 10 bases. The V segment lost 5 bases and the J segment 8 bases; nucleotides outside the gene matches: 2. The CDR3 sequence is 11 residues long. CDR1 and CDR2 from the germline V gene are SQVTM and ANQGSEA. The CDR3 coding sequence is TGCAGCGTTCAGACAGGGGGCGGCTACACCTTC. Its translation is CSVQTGGGYTF.

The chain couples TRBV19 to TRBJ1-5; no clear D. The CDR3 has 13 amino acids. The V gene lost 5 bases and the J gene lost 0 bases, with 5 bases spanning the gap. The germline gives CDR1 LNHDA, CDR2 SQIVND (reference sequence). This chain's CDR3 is CASSLSSNQPQHF. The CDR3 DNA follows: TGTGCCAGTAGTCTTAGTAGCAATCAGCCCCAGCATTTT. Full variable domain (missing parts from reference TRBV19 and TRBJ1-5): DGGITQSPKYLFRKEGQNVTLSCEQNLNHDAMYWYRQDPGQGLRLIYYSQIVNDFQKGDIAEGYSVSREKKESFPLTVTSAQKNPTAFYLCASSLSSNQPQHFGDGTRLSIL.

Here the CDR3 DNA reads TGTGCCAGCAGTTTTGGACAGGGCAATTCACCCCTCCACTTT. As protein: CASSFGQGNSPLHF. The genes are TRBV27 and TRBJ1-6; TRBD1 aligns across 8 bases. This CDR3 contains 14 residues. The germline gives CDR1 MNHEY, CDR2 SMNVEV (reference sequence). V gave up 3 bases and J gave up 7 bases; unmatched junction bases: 2.

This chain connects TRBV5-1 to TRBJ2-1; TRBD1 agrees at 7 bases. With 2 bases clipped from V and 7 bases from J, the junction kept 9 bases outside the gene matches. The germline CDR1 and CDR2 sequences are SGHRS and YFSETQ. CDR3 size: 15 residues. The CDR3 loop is CASSLTGELWNEQFF. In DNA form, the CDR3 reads TGCGCCAGCAGCTTAACAGGGGAACTTTGGAATGAGCAGTTCTTC.

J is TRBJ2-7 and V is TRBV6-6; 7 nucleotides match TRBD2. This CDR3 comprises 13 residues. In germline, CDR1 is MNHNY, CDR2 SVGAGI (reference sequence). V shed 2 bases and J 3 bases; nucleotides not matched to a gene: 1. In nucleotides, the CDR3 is TGTGCCAGCAGTTACGGGACTAACTACGAGCAGTACTTC. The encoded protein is CASSYGTNYEQYF.

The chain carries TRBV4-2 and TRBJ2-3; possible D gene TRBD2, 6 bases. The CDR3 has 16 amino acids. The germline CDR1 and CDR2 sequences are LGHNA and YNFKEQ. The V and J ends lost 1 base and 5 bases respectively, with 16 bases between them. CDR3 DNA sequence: TGTGCCAGCAGCCAAGGTGCACAGCGGGCAGGAGATACGCAGTATTTT. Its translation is CASSQGAQRAGDTQYF.

CDR3 protein: CASNPAGGETQYF. DNA of the CDR3: TGTGCCAGCAACCCAGCCGGGGGAGAGACCCAGTACTTC. V gene TRBV11-3 combines with J gene TRBJ2-5; D perhaps matches TRBD2 (6 bases). Trimming stripped 7 bases from V and 4 bases from J, with 13 bases between. CDR1 and CDR2 (germline): SGHNT, YENEEA. The CDR3 consists of 13 residues.

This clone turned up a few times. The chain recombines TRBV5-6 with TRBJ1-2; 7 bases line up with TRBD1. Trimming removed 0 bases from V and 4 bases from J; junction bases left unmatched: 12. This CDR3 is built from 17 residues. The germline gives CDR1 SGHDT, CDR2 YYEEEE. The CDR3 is CASSLARTGGESYGYTF. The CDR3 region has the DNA TGTGCCAGCAGCTTGGCCCGGACAGGAGGCGAATCCTATGGCTACACCTTC. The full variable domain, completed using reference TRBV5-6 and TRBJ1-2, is DAGVTQSPTHLIKTRGQQVTLRCSPKSGHDTVSWYQQALGQGPQFIFQYYEEEERQRGNFPDRFSGHQFPNYSSELNVNALLLGDSALYLCASSLARTGGESYGYTFGSGTRLTVV.

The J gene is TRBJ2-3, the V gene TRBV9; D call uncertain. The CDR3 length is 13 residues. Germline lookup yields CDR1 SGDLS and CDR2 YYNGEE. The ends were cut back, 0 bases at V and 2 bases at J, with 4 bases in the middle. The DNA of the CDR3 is TGTGCCAGCAGCGTAGAAGTCACAGATACGCAGTATTTT. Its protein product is CASSVEVTDTQYF.

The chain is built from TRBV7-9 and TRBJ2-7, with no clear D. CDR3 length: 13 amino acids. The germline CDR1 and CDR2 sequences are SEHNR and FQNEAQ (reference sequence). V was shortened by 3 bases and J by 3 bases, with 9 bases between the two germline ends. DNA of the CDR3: TGTGCCAGCAGCTTGTCGAAGGGCTACGAGCAGTACTTC. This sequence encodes CASSLSKGYEQYF.